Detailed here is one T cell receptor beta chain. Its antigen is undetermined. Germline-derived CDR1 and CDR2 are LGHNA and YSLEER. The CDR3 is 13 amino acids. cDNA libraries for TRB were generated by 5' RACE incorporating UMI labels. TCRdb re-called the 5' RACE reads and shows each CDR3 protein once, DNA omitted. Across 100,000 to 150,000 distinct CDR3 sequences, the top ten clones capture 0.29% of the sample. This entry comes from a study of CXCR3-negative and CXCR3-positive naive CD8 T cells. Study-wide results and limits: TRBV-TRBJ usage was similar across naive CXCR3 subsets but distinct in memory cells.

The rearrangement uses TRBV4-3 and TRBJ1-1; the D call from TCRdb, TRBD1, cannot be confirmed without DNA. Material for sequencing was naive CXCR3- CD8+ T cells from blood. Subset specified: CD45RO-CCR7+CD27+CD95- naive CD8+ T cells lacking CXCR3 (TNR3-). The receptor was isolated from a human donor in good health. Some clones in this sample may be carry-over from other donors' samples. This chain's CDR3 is CASSQTGRTEAFF.